The clone carrying this TCR beta chain appeared once. As yet, its antigen is unknown. Germline CDR1 reads MGHDK; CDR2 reads SYGVNS. The CDR3 has 10 residues. V was trimmed by 5 bases and J by 16 bases, leaving 9 bases between them. These data come from a study of T cells in narcolepsy. Background on the study: Donors had narcolepsy type 1 or type 2, or were healthy controls. Overall study results and limits: Comparing one patient's CSF and blood CD4+ clonotypes highlighted HCRT- and TRIB2-specific autoreactive clonotypes. Some memory CD4+ repertoires had no autoreactive clone sequences.

Method: immunoSEQ multiplex PCR; TCRdb's copy keeps in-frame clones and lacks some. Counted here are about 14,000 clones, about 89% occurring once; the ten biggest clones make up 1.5% to 2%. The source of this sequence is a human donor with narcolepsy. The specimen sequenced was CD45RA- memory CD4+ T cells from PBMCs. V gene TRBV25-1 combines with J gene TRBJ1-6; no clear D gene. CDR3 sequence (DNA): TGTGCCAGCAGTTCCACACGACTCCACTTT. Its translation is CASSSTRLHF.